The rows below give T cell receptor beta chains drawn from one sample of a study of shared clonotypes between healthy human individuals. The data were produced by immunoSEQ multiplex PCR, yet TCRdb's version contains in-frame clones alone and is incomplete. Among roughly 590,000 clones listed, around 95% were seen once. The sequenced sample was naive CD8+ T cells sorted from blood. The receptors originated from a woman aged 30 to 39 in good health. Both conserved end residues are part of each CDR3. A D gene is named only where the DNA matches it firmly. Part of the rows lack a size; the others show once, few, many or a class for expanded clones.

clone_size: .; d_call: .; j_call: TRBJ2-1; v_call: TRBV28; cdr3_aa: CASSSQPQSEQFF; cdr3_nt: TGTGCCAGCAGTTCACAGCCCCAGAGTGAGCAGTTCTTC
clone_size: .; d_call: .; j_call: TRBJ1-2; v_call: TRBV25-1; cdr3_aa: CASSESPEFYGYTF; cdr3_nt: TGTGCCAGCAGTGAAAGTCCCGAGTTCTATGGCTACACCTTC
clone_size: .; d_call: .; j_call: TRBJ2-3; v_call: TRBV27; cdr3_aa: CASSLRAADTQYF; cdr3_nt: TGTGCCAGCAGTTTACGCGCGGCAGATACGCAGTATTTT
clone_size: once; d_call: TRBD2; j_call: TRBJ2-2; v_call: TRBV28; cdr3_aa: CASSLLAGGDTGELFF; cdr3_nt: TGTGCCAGCAGTTTGCTAGCGGGAGGAGACACCGGGGAGCTGTTTTTT
clone_size: .; d_call: TRBD2; j_call: TRBJ2-1; v_call: TRBV28; cdr3_aa: CASTKEAGALSDEQFF; cdr3_nt: TGTGCCAGCACTAAAGAGGCGGGAGCCTTGTCCGATGAGCAGTTCTTC
clone_size: .; d_call: TRBD2; j_call: TRBJ2-3; v_call: TRBV27; cdr3_aa: CASSSGGGTDTQYF; cdr3_nt: TGTGCCAGCAGTTCGGGCGGGGGAACAGATACGCAGTATTTT
clone_size: .; d_call: TRBD2; j_call: TRBJ2-5; v_call: TRBV28; cdr3_aa: CASSALAIQETQYF; cdr3_nt: TGTGCCAGCAGTGCACTAGCGATCCAAGAGACCCAGTACTTC
clone_size: .; d_call: .; j_call: TRBJ1-2; v_call: TRBV27; cdr3_aa: CASSLSPNYGYTF; cdr3_nt: TGTGCCAGCAGTTTATCACCAAACTATGGCTACACCTTC
clone_size: .; d_call: TRBD1; j_call: TRBJ1-6; v_call: TRBV15; cdr3_aa: CATSQDRVYSPLHF; cdr3_nt: TGTGCCACCAGCCAAGACAGGGTATATTCACCCCTCCACTTT
clone_size: .; d_call: .; j_call: TRBJ1-1; v_call: TRBV27; cdr3_aa: CASSLGGYMNTEAFF; cdr3_nt: TGTGCCAGCAGTTTAGGAGGATACATGAACACTGAAGCTTTCTTT
clone_size: .; d_call: TRBD2; j_call: TRBJ2-2; v_call: TRBV7-9; cdr3_aa: CASSGGGGRSTGELFF; cdr3_nt: TGTGCCAGCAGCGGTGGGGGAGGGCGGTCAACCGGGGAGCTGTTTTTT
clone_size: .; d_call: TRBD2; j_call: TRBJ2-7; v_call: TRBV2; cdr3_aa: CASRATSEYEQYF; cdr3_nt: TGTGCCAGCAGAGCGACTAGCGAGTACGAGCAGTACTTC
clone_size: once; d_call: .; j_call: TRBJ1-1; v_call: TRBV13; cdr3_aa: CASSAPRDQTEAFF; cdr3_nt: TGTGCCAGCAGCGCGCCCCGGGACCAAACTGAAGCTTTCTTT
clone_size: .; d_call: .; j_call: TRBJ2-2; v_call: TRBV4-2; cdr3_aa: CASSQDNGYNTGELFF; cdr3_nt: TGTGCCAGCAGCCAAGATAATGGCTATAACACCGGGGAGCTGTTTTTT
clone_size: .; d_call: TRBD2; j_call: TRBJ2-1; v_call: TRBV15; cdr3_aa: CATSNGLAVYNEQFF; cdr3_nt: TGTGCCACCAGCAACGGACTAGCGGTTTACAATGAGCAGTTCTTC
clone_size: .; d_call: .; j_call: TRBJ2-1; v_call: TRBV5-1; cdr3_aa: CASSLRGSRFNEQFF; cdr3_nt: TGCGCCAGCAGCTTGAGAGGGAGTCGGTTCAATGAGCAGTTCTTC
clone_size: .; d_call: .; j_call: TRBJ1-4; v_call: TRBV30; cdr3_aa: CAWSNGLEEKLFF; cdr3_nt: TGTGCCTGGAGTAATGGATTGGAAGAAAAACTGTTTTTT